The 14 T cell receptor beta chains given below trace back to one sample, sequenced in a study of blood T cell repertoires in COVID-19. Generated by immunoSEQ multiplex PCR, the TCRdb table keeps only in-frame clones and is missing some. The data hold approximately 180,000 clones, with roughly 87% observed a single time. Material for sequencing was PBMCs or T cells enriched from blood (not recorded which). The receptors come from a human donor with acute COVID-19. The donor label of this sample is uncertain.

J is TRBJ2-3 and V is TRBV12-3 or TRBV12-4; unclear D gene. The CDR3 is 12 residues long. Trimming left V 6 bases short and J 4 bases short, with 8 bases between. The CDR3 protein is CASRYSADTQYF. The CDR3 bases are TGTGCCAGCAGGTATAGTGCAGATACGCAGTATTTT.

The chain recombines TRBV19 with TRBJ1-6, with D hard to call. The V end was cut by 5 bases, the J end by 7 bases, with 15 bases between. Germline assignment: CDR1 LNHDA and CDR2 SQIVND (reference sequence). The CDR3 covers 15 residues. In DNA form, the CDR3 reads TGTGCCAGTAGTGAGGGAGTGGCAGGCAATTCACCCCTCCACTTT. It translates to CASSEGVAGNSPLHF.

This chain links TRBV7-9 with TRBJ2-7, with 11 bases fitting TRBD1. The trim removed 0 bases at V and 7 bases at J, leaving 5 bases unmatched. The CDR3 is 15 residues long. Germline V gene lookup returns CDR1 SEHNR and CDR2 FQNEAQ (reference sequence). Here the CDR3 DNA reads TGTGCCAGCAGCTTAGCTCGGGACAGGGGGGAGGAGCAGTACTTC. It encodes CASSLARDRGEEQYF.

The chain links TRBV7-9 to TRBJ2-5; 8 nucleotides agree with TRBD2. CDR3 size: 16 residues. With V trimmed by 5 bases and J by 2 bases, 10 bases remained unmatched. Germline V CDR1 and CDR2: SEHNR, FQNEAQ (reference sequence). The chain's CDR3 is CASSPPGLVGQETQYF. Here the CDR3 DNA reads TGTGCCAGCAGCCCACCGGGACTAGTGGGACAAGAGACCCAGTACTTC.

This chain uses TRBV4-2 with TRBJ2-3; 15 bases align to TRBD2. The J segment lost 4 bases and the V segment lost 2 bases, leaving 7 bases of the junction unmatched. The germline V gene has CDR1 LGHNA and CDR2 YNFKEQ. CDR3 size: 18 residues. The CDR3 sequence: CASSQWGLAGGSPDTQYF. CDR3 DNA sequence: TGTGCCAGCAGCCAATGGGGACTAGCGGGGGGTTCGCCAGATACGCAGTATTTT.

This rearrangement joins TRBV5-4 to TRBJ1-4; 7 bases fit TRBD1. Germline assignment: CDR1 SGHNT and CDR2 YYREEE (reference sequence). This CDR3 comprises 15 residues. Trimming cost V 0 bases and J 8 bases; bases outside gene matches: 7. This CDR3 is CASSLGQGKDEKLFF. The CDR3 DNA follows: TGTGCCAGCAGCTTGGGACAGGGTAAGGACGAAAAACTGTTTTTT.

J is TRBJ2-2 and V is TRBV3-1 (or the pseudogene TRBV3-2), with 7 bases lining up with TRBD2. CDR3 length equals 17 residues. CDR1 is LGHDT, CDR2 YNNKEL, per germline (reference sequence). J gave up 6 bases and V 5 bases, and 15 bases lay outside the gene matches. The CDR3 DNA sequence: TGTGCCAGCAGCTCGGACTCGGGAGGCCGGTTGTCCGGGGAGCTGTTTTTT. This encodes CASSSDSGGRLSGELFF.

V and J are TRBV6-6 and TRBJ1-6, with 8 bases identical to TRBD1. Germline trimming cut 6 bases from V and 3 bases from J; bases unmatched to any gene: 4. The CDR3 has 15 residues. Germline V gives CDR1 MNHNY, CDR2 SVGAGI (reference sequence). In DNA, the CDR3 is TGTGCCAGCAGGGGGACAGGCGTCTATAATTCACCCCTCCACTTT. Residues: CASRGTGVYNSPLHF.

In its sample, this clone was seen a few times. The chain joins TRBV18 to TRBJ2-1, with 14 bases identical to TRBD2. CDR1 and CDR2 from the germline V gene are KGHSH and LQKENI. The CDR3 runs 21 residues. Trimming at V came to 0 bases and at J to 4 bases, leaving 14 bases not matched to a gene. The DNA for the CDR3 is TGTGCCAGCTCACCACCGAGGGAGGCAGGGACTAGCGGGGGATCGTACAATGAGCAGTTCTTC. Translation: CASSPPREAGTSGGSYNEQFF.

J is TRBJ1-4 and V is TRBV29-1, with D possibly TRBD1 on 5 matching bases. Germline CDR1 reads SQVTM; CDR2 reads ANQGSEA. The V gene lost 3 bases and the J gene lost 5 bases, with 16 bases spanning the gap. CDR3 length equals 15 residues. In DNA, the CDR3 is TGCAGCGTTGAGGGGGGGGACGGCTTCAATGAAAAACTGTTTTTT. It yields the protein CSVEGGDGFNEKLFF.

The chain uses TRBV3-1 (or the pseudogene TRBV3-2) and TRBJ1-3, with 7 bases identical to TRBD1. Germline loops: CDR1 LGHDT, CDR2 YNNKEL (reference sequence). The CDR3 sequence is 14 residues long. Losses at the gene ends were 4 bases for V and 5 bases for J; bases not matched to a gene: 5. CDR3 region: CASSLRTGRNTIYF. The CDR3 bases are TGTGCCAGCAGCCTTCGGACAGGACGAAACACCATATATTTT.

This chain joins TRBV6-2 or TRBV6-3 and TRBJ1-1, with D perhaps matching TRBD1 (6 bases). Deletions cut 2 bases from V and 6 bases from J, with 16 bases between. Germline assignment: CDR1 MNHEY and CDR2 SVGEGT. The CDR3 loop spans 15 amino acids. The CDR3 DNA is TGTGCCAGCAGTTACAGTGGCAGGGGTTTCGCTGAAGCTTTCTTT. Its translation: CASSYSGRGFAEAFF.

In nucleotides, the CDR3 is TGTGCCAGCAGCTCGGGACAGAGCTACGAGCAGTACTTC. Its protein product is CASSSGQSYEQYF. This chain uses TRBV5-6 with TRBJ2-7; 7 bases fit TRBD1. From germline, CDR1 is SGHDT and CDR2 YYEEEE. There are 13 residues in the CDR3. With V trimmed by 3 bases and J by 3 bases, 3 bases remained unmatched.

The chain combines TRBV11-2 with TRBJ2-3, with D possibly matching TRBD2 (6 bases). This CDR3 spans 16 amino acids. V was trimmed by 1 base and J by 3 bases, leaving 14 bases between them. The V gene's germline CDR1 is SGHAT and CDR2 FQNNGV. The CDR3 spells CASSLGRGGETDTQYF. CDR3 DNA: TGTGCCAGCAGCTTAGGTCGGGGCGGGGAGACAGATACGCAGTATTTT.